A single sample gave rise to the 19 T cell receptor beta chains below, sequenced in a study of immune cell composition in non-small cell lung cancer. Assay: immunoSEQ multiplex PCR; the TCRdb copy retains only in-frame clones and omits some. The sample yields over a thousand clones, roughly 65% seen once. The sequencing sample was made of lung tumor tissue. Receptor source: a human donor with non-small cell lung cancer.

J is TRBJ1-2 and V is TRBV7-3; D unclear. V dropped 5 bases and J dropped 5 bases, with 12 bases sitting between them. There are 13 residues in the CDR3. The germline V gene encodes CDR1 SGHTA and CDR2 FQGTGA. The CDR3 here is CASSPRTGYGYTF. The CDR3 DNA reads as TGTGCCAGCAGCCCCCGGACTGGGTATGGCTACACCTTC.

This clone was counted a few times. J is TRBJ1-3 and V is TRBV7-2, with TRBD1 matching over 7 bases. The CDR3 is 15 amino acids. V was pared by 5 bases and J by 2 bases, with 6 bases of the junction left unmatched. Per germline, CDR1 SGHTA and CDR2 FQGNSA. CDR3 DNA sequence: TGTGCCAGCAGCGTAGACAGGGCACCTGGAAACACCATATATTTT. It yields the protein CASSVDRAPGNTIYF.

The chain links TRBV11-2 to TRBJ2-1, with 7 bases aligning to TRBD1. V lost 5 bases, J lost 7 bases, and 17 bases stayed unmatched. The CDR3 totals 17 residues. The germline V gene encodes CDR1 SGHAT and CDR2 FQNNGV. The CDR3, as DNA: TGTGCCAGCAGCCCCCAGGGTGACAGGGTACCTTTAAATGAGCAGTTCTTC. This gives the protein CASSPQGDRVPLNEQFF.

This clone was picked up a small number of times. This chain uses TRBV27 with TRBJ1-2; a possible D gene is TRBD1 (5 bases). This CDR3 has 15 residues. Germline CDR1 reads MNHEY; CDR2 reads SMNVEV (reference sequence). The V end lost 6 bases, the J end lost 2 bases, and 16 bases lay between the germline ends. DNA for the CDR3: TGTGCCAGCAGAGCCCGGGGGGTGCCCAACTATGGCTACACCTTC. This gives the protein CASRARGVPNYGYTF.

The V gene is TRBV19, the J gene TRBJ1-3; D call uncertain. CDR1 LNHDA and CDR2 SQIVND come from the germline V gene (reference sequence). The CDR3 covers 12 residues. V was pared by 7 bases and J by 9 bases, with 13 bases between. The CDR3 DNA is TGTGCCAGTAATATGGGAGCGAGCACCATATATTTT. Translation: CASNMGASTIYF.

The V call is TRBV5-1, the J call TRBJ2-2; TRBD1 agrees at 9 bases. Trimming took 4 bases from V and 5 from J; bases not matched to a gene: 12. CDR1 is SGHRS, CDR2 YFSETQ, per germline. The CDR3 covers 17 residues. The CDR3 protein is CASSTTHRGQSTGELFF. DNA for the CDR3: TGCGCCAGCAGCACTACTCACAGGGGGCAATCGACCGGGGAGCTGTTTTTT.

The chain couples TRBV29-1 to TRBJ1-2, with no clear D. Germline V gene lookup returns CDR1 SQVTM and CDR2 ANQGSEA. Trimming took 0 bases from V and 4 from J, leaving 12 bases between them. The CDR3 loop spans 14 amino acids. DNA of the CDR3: TGCAGCGTTGAAGAGGATGAGGGAATCTATGGCTACACCTTC. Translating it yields CSVEEDEGIYGYTF. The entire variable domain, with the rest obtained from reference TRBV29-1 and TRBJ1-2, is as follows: SAVISQKPSRDICQRGTSLTIQCQVDSQVTMMFWYRQQPGQSLTLIATANQGSEATYESGFVIDKFPISRPNLTFSTLTVSNMSPEDSSIYLCSVEEDEGIYGYTFGSGTRLTVV.

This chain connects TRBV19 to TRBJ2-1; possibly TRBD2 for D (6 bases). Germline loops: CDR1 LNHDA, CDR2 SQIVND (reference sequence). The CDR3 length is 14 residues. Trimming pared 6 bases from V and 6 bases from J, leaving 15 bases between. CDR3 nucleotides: TGTGCCAGTAGCCCGGGACTTGAATTCAATGAGCAGTTCTTC. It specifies CASSPGLEFNEQFF.

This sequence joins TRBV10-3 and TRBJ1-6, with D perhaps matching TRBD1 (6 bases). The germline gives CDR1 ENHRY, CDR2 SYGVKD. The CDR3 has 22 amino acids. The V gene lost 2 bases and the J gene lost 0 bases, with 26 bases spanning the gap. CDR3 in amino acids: CAISERGGLDTVHGSYNSPLHF. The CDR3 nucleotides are TGTGCCATCAGTGAGCGGGGGGGCTTGGACACGGTACACGGCTCCTATAATTCACCCCTCCACTTT.

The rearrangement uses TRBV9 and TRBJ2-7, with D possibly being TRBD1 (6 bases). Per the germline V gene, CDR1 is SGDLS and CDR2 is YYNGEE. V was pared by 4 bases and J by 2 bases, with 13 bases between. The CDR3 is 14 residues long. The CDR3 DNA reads TGTGCCAGCAGCACCACAGGGTCCCCCTACGAGCAGTACTTC. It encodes CASSTTGSPYEQYF.

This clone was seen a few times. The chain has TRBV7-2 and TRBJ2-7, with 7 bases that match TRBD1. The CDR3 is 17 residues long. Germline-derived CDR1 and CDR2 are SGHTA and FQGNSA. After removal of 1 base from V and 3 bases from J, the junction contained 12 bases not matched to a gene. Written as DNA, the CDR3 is TGTGCCAGCAGCTTAGGAAAGCCGGGACAGACTAACTACGAGCAGTACTTC. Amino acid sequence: CASSLGKPGQTNYEQYF.

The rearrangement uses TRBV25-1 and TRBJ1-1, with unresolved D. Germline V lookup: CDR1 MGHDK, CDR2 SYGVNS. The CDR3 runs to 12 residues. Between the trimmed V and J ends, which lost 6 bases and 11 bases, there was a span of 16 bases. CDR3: CASRRGISSAFF. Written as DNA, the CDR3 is TGTGCCAGCAGAAGAGGGATCTCATCGGCTTTCTTT.

The CDR3, as DNA: TGTGCCAGCAGCTTCGAAGCGGGTAGATACAATGAGCAGTTCTTC. Translation gives CASSFEAGRYNEQFF. This sequence joins TRBV5-8 and TRBJ2-1; possible D gene TRBD2, 6 bases. Trimming pared 2 bases from V and 4 bases from J, leaving 13 bases between. The CDR3 runs to 15 residues. Per the germline V gene, CDR1 is SGHTS and CDR2 is YDEGEE.

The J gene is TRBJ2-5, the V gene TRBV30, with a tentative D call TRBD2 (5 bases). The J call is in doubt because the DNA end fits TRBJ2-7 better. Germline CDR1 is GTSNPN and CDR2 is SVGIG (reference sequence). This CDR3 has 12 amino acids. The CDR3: CAWSVGIYEQYF. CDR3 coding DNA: TGTGCCTGGAGTGTCGGGATCTACGAGCAGTACTTC.

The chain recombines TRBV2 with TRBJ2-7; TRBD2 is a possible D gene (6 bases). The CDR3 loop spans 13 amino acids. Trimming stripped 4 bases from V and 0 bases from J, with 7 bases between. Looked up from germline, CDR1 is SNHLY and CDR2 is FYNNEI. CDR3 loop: CASSGGVSYEQYF. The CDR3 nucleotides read TGTGCCAGCAGTGGGGGGGTCTCCTACGAGCAGTACTTC.

The CDR3 nucleotides are TGTCGGCGGACAGGGGACGGCTACACCTTC. Its protein is CRRTGDGYTF. This chain joins TRBV30 and TRBJ1-2; 9 bases match TRBD1. Germline CDR1 reads GTSNPN; CDR2 reads SVGIG (reference sequence). The CDR3 contains 10 residues.

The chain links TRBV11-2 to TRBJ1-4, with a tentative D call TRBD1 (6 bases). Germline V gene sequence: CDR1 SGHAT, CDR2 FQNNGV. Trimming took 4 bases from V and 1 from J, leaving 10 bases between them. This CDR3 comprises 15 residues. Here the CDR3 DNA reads TGTGCCAGCAGCTCCATCAGGGGAACTAATGAAAAACTGTTTTTT. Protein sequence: CASSSIRGTNEKLFF.

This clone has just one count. The CDR3 protein is CASSELPGTTTSEQYF. The CDR3, as DNA: TGTGCCAGCAGCGAACTCCCCGGGACAACCACATCCGAGCAGTACTTC. This sequence joins TRBV7-2 and TRBJ2-7; TRBD1 is a possible D gene (6 bases). This CDR3 spans 16 amino acids. Germline V gene data show CDR1 as SGHTA and CDR2 as FQGNSA. The V end lost 5 bases, the J end lost 6 bases, and 23 bases lay between the germline ends.

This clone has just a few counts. Written as DNA, the CDR3 is TGTGCCAGCAGCCGACGACTAGCGGAGAGCACAGATACGCAGTATTTT. Protein: CASSRRLAESTDTQYF. The rearrangement links TRBV11-2 to TRBJ2-3; 9 bases are shared with TRBD2. V shed 5 bases, J shed 0 bases, and the junction held 6 bases outside the gene matches. The germline CDR1 and CDR2 sequences are SGHAT and FQNNGV. The CDR3 is 16 residues long.